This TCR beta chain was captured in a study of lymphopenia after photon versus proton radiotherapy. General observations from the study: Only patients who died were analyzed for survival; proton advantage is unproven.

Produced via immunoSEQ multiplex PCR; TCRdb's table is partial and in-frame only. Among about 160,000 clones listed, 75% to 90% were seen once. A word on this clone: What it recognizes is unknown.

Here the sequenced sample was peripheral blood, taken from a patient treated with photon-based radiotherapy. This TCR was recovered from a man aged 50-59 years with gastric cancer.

The CDR3 DNA is TGTGCCAGCAGTGAGACAGGGTACACTGAAGCTTTCTTT. It is translated as CASSETGYTEAFF. The chain joins TRBV25-1 to TRBJ1-1, with TRBD1 matching 7 bases. The CDR3 spans 13 residues. V gave up 3 bases and J gave up 3 bases; unmatched junction bases: 1. The V gene's germline CDR1 is MGHDK and CDR2 SYGVNS.